Listed here is a single T cell receptor beta chain. The antigen remains undetermined. This specimen comes from a study of cytomegalovirus exposure and HLA in healthy donors. Study-wide points: Reported performance of the classifier showed diagnosis of cytomegalovirus status with high specificity and sensitivity. Listed as cytomegalovirus-associated were about 160 TCR beta chains. A later analysis linked a missense variant in DCLRE1C to the trimming of TCR beta V and J genes. Most sequenced TCRs were rare (though some public TCRs occurred in many donors).

The PCR had 60 Vbeta and 13 Jbeta primers. Using immunoSEQ multiplex PCR, the repertoire was profiled, and TCRdb retains in-frame clones only, with some absent. This sample has under 150,000 clones, with approximately 70% found just once. The CDR3 sequence is 14 residues long. The V end was cut by 2 bases, the J end by 7 bases, with 14 bases between. Germline V lookup: CDR1 MDHEN, CDR2 SYDVKM. The rearrangement links TRBV28 to TRBJ1-1; D might be TRBD1 (6 bases). The clonotype was recovered from a human donor in good health. What was sequenced was PBMCs. The CDR3 nucleotides are TGTGCCAGCAGTTTAATGTCGACAGGTCTTGAAGCTTTCTTT. Translated: CASSLMSTGLEAFF.